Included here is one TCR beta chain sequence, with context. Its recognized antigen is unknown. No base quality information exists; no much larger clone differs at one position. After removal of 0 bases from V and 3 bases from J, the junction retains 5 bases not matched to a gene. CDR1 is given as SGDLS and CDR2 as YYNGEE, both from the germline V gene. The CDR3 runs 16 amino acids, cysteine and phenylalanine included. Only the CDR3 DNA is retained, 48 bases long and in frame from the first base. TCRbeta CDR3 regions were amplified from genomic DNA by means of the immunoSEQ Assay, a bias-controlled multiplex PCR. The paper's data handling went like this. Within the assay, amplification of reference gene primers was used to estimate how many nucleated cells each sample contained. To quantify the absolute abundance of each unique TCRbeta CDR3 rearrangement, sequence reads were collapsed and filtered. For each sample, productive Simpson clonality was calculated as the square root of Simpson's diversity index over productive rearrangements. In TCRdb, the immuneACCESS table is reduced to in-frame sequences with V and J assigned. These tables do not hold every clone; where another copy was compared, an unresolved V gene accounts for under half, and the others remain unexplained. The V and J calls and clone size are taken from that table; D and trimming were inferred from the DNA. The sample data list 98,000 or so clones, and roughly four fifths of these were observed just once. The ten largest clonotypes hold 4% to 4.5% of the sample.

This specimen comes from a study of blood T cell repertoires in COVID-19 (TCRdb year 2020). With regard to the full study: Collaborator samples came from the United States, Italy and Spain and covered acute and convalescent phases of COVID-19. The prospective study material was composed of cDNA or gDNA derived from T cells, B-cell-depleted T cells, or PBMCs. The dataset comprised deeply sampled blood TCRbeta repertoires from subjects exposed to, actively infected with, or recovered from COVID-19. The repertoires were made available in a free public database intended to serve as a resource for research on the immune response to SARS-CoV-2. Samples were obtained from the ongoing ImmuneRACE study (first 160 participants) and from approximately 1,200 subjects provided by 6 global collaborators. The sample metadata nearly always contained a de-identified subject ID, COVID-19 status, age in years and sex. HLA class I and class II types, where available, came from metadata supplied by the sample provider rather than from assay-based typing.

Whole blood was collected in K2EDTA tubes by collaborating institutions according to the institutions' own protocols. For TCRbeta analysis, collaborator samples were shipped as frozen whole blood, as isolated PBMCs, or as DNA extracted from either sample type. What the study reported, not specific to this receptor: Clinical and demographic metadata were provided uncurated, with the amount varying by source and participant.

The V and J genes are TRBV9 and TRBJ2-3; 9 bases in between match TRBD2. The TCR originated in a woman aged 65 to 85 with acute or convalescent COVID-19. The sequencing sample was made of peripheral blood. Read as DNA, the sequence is TGTGCCAGCAGCGTAGGGTCCCTAGCGGGGACAGATACGCAGTATTTT. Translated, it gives CASSVGSLAGTDTQYF.